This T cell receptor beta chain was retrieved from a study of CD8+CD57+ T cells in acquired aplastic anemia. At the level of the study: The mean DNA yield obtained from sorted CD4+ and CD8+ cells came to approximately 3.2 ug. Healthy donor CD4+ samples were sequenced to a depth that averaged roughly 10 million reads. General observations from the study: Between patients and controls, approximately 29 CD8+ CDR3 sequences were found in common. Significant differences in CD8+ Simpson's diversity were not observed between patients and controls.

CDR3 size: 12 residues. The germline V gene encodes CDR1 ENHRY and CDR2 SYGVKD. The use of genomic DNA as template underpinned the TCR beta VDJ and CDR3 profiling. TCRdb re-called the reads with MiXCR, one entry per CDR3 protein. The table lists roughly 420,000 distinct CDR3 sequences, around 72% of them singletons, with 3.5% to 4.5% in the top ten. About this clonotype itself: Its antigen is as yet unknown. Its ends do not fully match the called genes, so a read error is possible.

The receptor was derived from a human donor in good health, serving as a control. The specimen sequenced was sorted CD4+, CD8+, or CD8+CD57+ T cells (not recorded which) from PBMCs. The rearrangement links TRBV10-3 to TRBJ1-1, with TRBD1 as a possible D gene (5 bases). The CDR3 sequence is CASSSGLIEAFF. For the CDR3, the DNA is TGTGCCAGCAGTTCAGGGCTTATTGAAGCTTTCTTT.